The 23 T cell receptor beta chains in this list originate from one sample, sequenced in a study of cytomegalovirus exposure and HLA in healthy donors. PCR involved 60 Vbeta and 13 Jbeta primers. TCRdb's table, derived via immunoSEQ multiplex PCR, lists solely in-frame clones and lacks some. Here the sample spans some 69,000 clones, 65% to 85% being singletons. The sequenced sample consisted of PBMCs. Receptors were obtained from a woman aged 25-40 years in good health and CMV-seronegative.

The chain carries TRBV6-1 and TRBJ2-1; 11 bases agree with TRBD2. The CDR3 totals 15 residues. The J segment lost 4 bases and the V segment lost 6 bases, leaving 5 bases of the junction unmatched. Germline assignment: CDR1 MNHNS and CDR2 SASEGT. CDR3 loop: CASSAGTSGYNEQFF. The DNA of the CDR3 is TGTGCCAGCAGCGCCGGGACTAGCGGATACAATGAGCAGTTCTTC.

The chain combines TRBV2 with TRBJ1-3; 7 nucleotides line up with TRBD1. The V segment lost 7 bases and the J segment 3 bases; nucleotides outside the gene matches: 3. The V gene's germline CDR1 is SNHLY and CDR2 FYNNEI. The CDR3 contains 13 residues. CDR3 DNA: TGTGCCAGCAACCGGGACAGTGGAAACACCATATATTTT. Translating gives CASNRDSGNTIYF.

The V and J genes are TRBV19 and TRBJ1-5, with 10 bases aligning to TRBD1. V was clipped by 5 bases and J by 5 bases; unmatched bases: 9. The length of the CDR3 is 16 residues. Germline-derived CDR1 and CDR2 are LNHDA and SQIVND (reference sequence). The DNA for the CDR3 is TGTGCCAGTAGTGGGTGGACAGGGGGAGGCTATCAGCCCCAGCATTTT. Encoded protein: CASSGWTGGGYQPQHF.

The V and J genes are TRBV5-6 and TRBJ1-3; D is ambiguous. The CDR3 runs 14 residues. V was shortened by 3 bases and J by 0 bases, with 7 bases between the two germline ends. The germline V gene encodes CDR1 SGHDT and CDR2 YYEEEE. The CDR3 spells CASSSPVSGNTIYF. CDR3 DNA sequence: TGTGCCAGCAGCTCCCCCGTCTCTGGAAACACCATATATTTT.

This clone turned up a few times. The gene calls are TRBV25-1 and TRBJ1-4, with 9 bases matching TRBD1. CDR3 size: 15 residues. Trimming took 8 bases from V and 1 from J; bases not matched to a gene: 5. Germline V CDR1 and CDR2: MGHDK, SYGVNS. The DNA of the CDR3 is TGTGCCAGCTTGGGACAGGGAGAAACTAATGAAAAACTGTTTTTT. Protein: CASLGQGETNEKLFF.

V gene TRBV5-5 combines with J gene TRBJ2-5; D gene unclear. Germline V gene sequence: CDR1 SGHKS, CDR2 YYEKEE (reference sequence). The V and J ends lost 1 base and 1 base respectively, with 5 bases between them. This CDR3 spans 13 amino acids. The CDR3 DNA sequence: TGTGCCAGCAGCTTGTACAGCCAAGAGACCCAGTACTTC. Protein product: CASSLYSQETQYF. Combining the CDR3 with reference TRBV5-5 and TRBJ2-5 gives the whole variable domain DAGVTQSPTHLIKTRGQQVTLRCSPISGHKSVSWYQQVLGQGPQFIFQYYEKEERGRGNFPDRFSARQFPNYSSELNVNALLLGDSALYLCASSLYSQETQYFGPGTRLLVL.

The rearrangement links TRBV9 to TRBJ1-1; unclear D gene. Trimming removed 2 bases at V and 2 bases at J, with 13 bases between. This CDR3 has 15 residues. CDR1 is SGDLS, CDR2 YYNGEE, per germline. The CDR3 DNA is TGTGCCAGCAGCGTCCTTTTGGAGGCCAACACTGAAGCTTTCTTT. Translated: CASSVLLEANTEAFF.

This clone has more than one count but fewer than ten. The V and J genes are TRBV7-2 and TRBJ2-2; D is possibly TRBD2 (5 bases). The V and J ends lost 1 base and 0 bases respectively, with 9 bases between them. This CDR3 has 16 amino acids. Germline CDR1 reads SGHTA; CDR2 reads FQGNSA. CDR3 in DNA: TGTGCCAGCAGCTTAGTCTCCGGGGCGAACACCGGGGAGCTGTTTTTT. Translating it yields CASSLVSGANTGELFF. Based on the CDR3 plus reference TRBV7-2 and TRBJ2-2, the full variable domain is GAGVSQSPSNKVTEKGKDVELRCDPISGHTALYWYRQSLGQGLEFLIYFQGNSAPDKSGLPSDRFSAERTGGSVSTLTIQRTQQEDSAVYLCASSLVSGANTGELFFGEGSRLTVL.

This chain joins TRBV19 and TRBJ2-7; D uncertain. Germline values: CDR1 LNHDA, CDR2 SQIVND (reference sequence). CDR3 length equals 15 residues. V was cut by 3 bases and J by 0 bases, with 12 bases left in between. The DNA for the CDR3 is TGTGCCAGTAGTATCGAATGGCAGGTCTCCTACGAGCAGTACTTC. This codes for CASSIEWQVSYEQYF. The full variable domain, with the rest looked up from reference TRBV19 and TRBJ2-7, is DGGITQSPKYLFRKEGQNVTLSCEQNLNHDAMYWYRQDPGQGLRLIYYSQIVNDFQKGDIAEGYSVSREKKESFPLTVTSAQKNPTAFYLCASSIEWQVSYEQYFGPGTRLTVT.

The chain joins TRBV7-9 to TRBJ1-2; D gene unclear. Trimming took off 5 bases at V and 2 bases at J, with 15 bases between the two ends. CDR1 and CDR2 from the germline V gene are SEHNR and FQNEAQ (reference sequence). The CDR3 has 15 residues. DNA for the CDR3: TGTGCCAGCAGCCACCCGGGAGGTTTCAACTATGGCTACACCTTC. Its translation is CASSHPGGFNYGYTF. The variable domain in full, with the rest retrieved from reference TRBV7-9 and TRBJ1-2, is DTGVSQNPRHKITKRGQNVTFRCDPISEHNRLYWYRQTLGQGPEFLTYFQNEAQLEKSRLLSDRFSAERPKGSFSTLEIQRTEQGDSAMYLCASSHPGGFNYGYTFGSGTRLTVV.

V usage is TRBV11-3 and J usage is TRBJ2-2; 9 bases align to TRBD1. The V segment lost 2 bases and the J segment 6 bases; nucleotides outside the gene matches: 7. There are 16 residues in the CDR3. Germline V lookup: CDR1 SGHNT, CDR2 YENEEA. CDR3 bases: TGTGCCAGCAGCTTATCCGGGACAGGGAAGGCCGGGGAGCTGTTTTTT. Translation: CASSLSGTGKAGELFF.

The chain recombines TRBV5-1 with TRBJ2-2; 8 bases match TRBD1. The CDR3 has 14 residues. Per the germline V gene, CDR1 is SGHRS and CDR2 is YFSETQ. With V trimmed by 4 bases and J by 1 base, 0 bases remained unmatched. The CDR3 DNA follows: TGCGCCAGCAGCACAGGGGGGAACACCGGGGAGCTGTTTTTT. Amino acid sequence: CASSTGGNTGELFF.

In its sample, this clone was seen once. The V gene is TRBV19, the J gene TRBJ1-1; TRBD1 matches 10 bases. The CDR3 spans 14 residues. The germline V gene encodes CDR1 LNHDA and CDR2 SQIVND (reference sequence). Unmatched junction bases numbered 9, after V lost 5 bases and J lost 9 bases. The CDR3 region has the DNA TGTGCCAGTAGTCCTCATGGGACAGGGGAGAAAGCTTTCTTT. Translated: CASSPHGTGEKAFF.

A single count supports this clone. The CDR3 sequence: CASSPSGRVREKLFF. The CDR3 DNA follows: TGCGCCAGCAGCCCCTCGGGCAGGGTGAGAGAAAAACTGTTTTTT. The chain joins TRBV4-1 to TRBJ1-4; D possibly corresponds to TRBD1 (5 bases). The CDR3 runs to 15 residues. Per germline, CDR1 MGHRA and CDR2 YSYEKL. Trimming took off 4 bases at V and 8 bases at J, with 17 bases between the two ends.

The gene calls are TRBV11-2 and TRBJ2-7; D is undetermined. Trimming took 5 bases from V and 4 from J, leaving 12 bases between them. Per germline, CDR1 SGHAT and CDR2 FQNNGV. This CDR3 has 13 amino acids. CDR3 region: CASSLPGWYEQYF. The CDR3 bases are TGTGCCAGCAGCCTCCCGGGTTGGTACGAGCAGTACTTC. The full variable domain, in which reference TRBV11-2 and TRBJ2-7 provide the parts outside the CDR3, is EAGVAQSPRYKIIEKRQSVAFWCNPISGHATLYWYQQILGQGPKLLIQFQNNGVVDDSQLPKDRFSAERLKGVDSTLKIQPAKLEDSAVYLCASSLPGWYEQYFGPGTRLTVT.

The chain employs TRBV29-1 and TRBJ1-2; D gene uncertain. Germline CDR1 and CDR2: SQVTM and ANQGSEA. CDR3 length equals 14 residues. Trimming shortened V by 3 bases and J by 6 bases, and 17 bases separated the two germline ends. CDR3 loop: CSVDPKTPYNGYTF. CDR3 sequence (DNA): TGCAGCGTTGACCCCAAGACACCGTATAATGGCTACACCTTC. Full variable domain (rest looked up from reference TRBV29-1 and TRBJ1-2): SAVISQKPSRDICQRGTSLTIQCQVDSQVTMMFWYRQQPGQSLTLIATANQGSEATYESGFVIDKFPISRPNLTFSTLTVSNMSPEDSSIYLCSVDPKTPYNGYTFGSGTRLTVV.

This clone was counted a single time. The chain recombines TRBV5-3 with TRBJ2-7, with 12 bases that match TRBD2. TRBV5-3 is reported as an ORF; its role is uncertain. The CDR3 has 19 residues. Trimming took 5 bases from V and 2 from J; bases not matched to a gene: 17. The CDR3 nucleotides are TGTGCCAGAAGTCGGGCCAAACTAGCGGGAGGCCCTGTTACCTACGAGCAGTACGTC. Its translation is CARSRAKLAGGPVTYEQYV.

The V and J genes are TRBV4-2 and TRBJ2-1; TRBD2 aligns across 7 bases. V dropped 1 base and J dropped 5; count of bases not matched to a gene: 8. The CDR3 runs to 16 residues. Germline values: CDR1 LGHNA, CDR2 YNFKEQ. The CDR3 sequence: CASSQAWLADNNEQFF. In DNA form, the CDR3 reads TGTGCCAGCAGCCAAGCGTGGCTAGCGGATAACAATGAGCAGTTCTTC.

This clone was found once. The same CDR3 can be traced to other DNA sequences in this sample. V usage is TRBV10-3 and J usage is TRBJ2-3; 7 nucleotides match TRBD2. This CDR3 spans 16 amino acids. The J segment lost 1 base and the V segment lost 4 bases, leaving 8 bases of the junction unmatched. The germline V gene encodes CDR1 ENHRY and CDR2 SYGVKD. The CDR3 DNA reads TGTGCCATCAGTGTAGGCAGCGGGGTGGGCACAGATACGCAGTATTTT. Its translation: CAISVGSGVGTDTQYF.

V gene TRBV29-1 combines with J gene TRBJ1-2; no firm D call. The CDR3 has 11 residues. The germline CDR1 and CDR2 sequences are SQVTM and ANQGSEA. In DNA, the CDR3 is TGCACCTCTAGCGCTAACTATGGCTACACCTTC. Amino acids: CTSSANYGYTF.

The chain uses TRBV5-4 and TRBJ2-1; no reliable D call. The CDR3 loop spans 14 amino acids. V was trimmed by 2 bases and J by 9 bases, leaving 15 bases between them. Germline CDR1 SGHNT, CDR2 YYREEE (reference sequence). The CDR3, as DNA: TGTGCCAGCAGCTTCGTCCACCAGTATGGTGAGCAGTTCTTC. Protein sequence: CASSFVHQYGEQFF.

The V call is TRBV5-1, the J call TRBJ1-3; D is unclear. The CDR3 has 13 residues. Trimming pared 0 bases from V and 4 bases from J, leaving 5 bases between. Germline assignment: CDR1 SGHRS and CDR2 YFSETQ. CDR3 sequence reads: CASSLDIGNTIYF. The CDR3 DNA is TGCGCCAGCAGCTTGGACATCGGAAACACCATATATTTT. Full variable domain (missing parts from reference TRBV5-1 and TRBJ1-3): KAGVTQTPRYLIKTRGQQVTLSCSPISGHRSVSWYQQTPGQGLQFLFEYFSETQRNKGNFPGRFSGRQFSNSRSEMNVSTLELGDSALYLCASSLDIGNTIYFGEGSWLTVV.

The rearrangement uses TRBV6-5 and TRBJ2-7, with TRBD1 matching over 8 bases. Germline V gene lookup returns CDR1 MNHEY and CDR2 SVGAGI. After removal of 2 bases from V and 7 bases from J, the junction contained 7 bases not matched to a gene. The CDR3 extends over 14 amino acids. CDR3 bases: TGTGCCAGCAGTTACCCCGCAGGGGGCGGAGAGCAGTACTTC. Its translation: CASSYPAGGGEQYF.